This TCR beta chain emerged from a study of monozygotic twins with inflammatory bowel disease. The study, taken as a whole, reports: Repertoire similarity was not found to differ between concordant and discordant twins, possibly from limited power.

In germline, CDR1 is MGHRA, CDR2 YSYEKL. The CDR3 loop spans 18 amino acids. Comments on this clonotype: Its antigen is as yet unknown.

The quantity of total RNA per TCR library was around 3.5 ug. The authors made each sample's cDNA in eight separate reactions. Added by template switching were UMIs that each held a 6-nucleotide sample barcode. From the 5' RACE reads, TCRdb lists one entry per CDR3 protein and no DNA. The table gives about 450,000 distinct CDR3 sequences; the top ten clones make up 2.4% of it. The clonotype comes from a human donor with ulcerative colitis or Crohn's disease, or a healthy co-twin of an affected twin (not recorded which). The J gene is TRBJ1-4, the V gene TRBV4-1; absent DNA, TCRdb's TRBD1 call cannot be checked. Sequencing input: blood. The CDR3 loop reads CASSQDSQKRGQGEKLFF.